The TCR beta chain under discussion was sequenced for a study of tumor-infiltrating lymphocytes in localized non-small cell lung cancer. Study summary: Resected tumor was paired with non-adjacent uninvolved lung from the same patient.

Deletions cut 4 bases from V and 6 bases from J, with 13 bases between. In germline, CDR1 is MGHDK, CDR2 SYGVNS. CDR3 length equals 15 residues. Sequenced by immunoSEQ multiplex PCR; TCRdb stores in-frame clones only, minus some. The sample has about 16,000 clones; roughly 43% are singletons. Sequenced material: lung tumor tissue. The V and J genes are TRBV25-1 and TRBJ1-6; a possible D gene is TRBD1 (5 bases). This receptor was taken from a human donor with non-small cell lung cancer. CDR3 protein: CASSVPGPTNSPLHF. The CDR3 DNA sequence: TGTGCCAGCAGTGTCCCGGGACCGACTAATTCACCCCTCCACTTT.